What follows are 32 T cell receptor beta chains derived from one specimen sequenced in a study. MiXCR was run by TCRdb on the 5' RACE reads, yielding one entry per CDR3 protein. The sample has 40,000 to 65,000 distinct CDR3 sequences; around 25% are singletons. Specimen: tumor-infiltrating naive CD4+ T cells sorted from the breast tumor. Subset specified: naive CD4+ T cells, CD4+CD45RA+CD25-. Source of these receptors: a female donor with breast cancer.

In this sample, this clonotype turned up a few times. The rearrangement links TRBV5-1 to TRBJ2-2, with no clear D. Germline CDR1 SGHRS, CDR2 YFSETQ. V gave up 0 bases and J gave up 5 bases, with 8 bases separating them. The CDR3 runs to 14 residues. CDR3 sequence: CASSLAGETGELFF. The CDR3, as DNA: TGCGCCAGCAGCTTGGCCGGAGAAACCGGGGAGCTGTTTTTT.

The CDR3 region is CSADGGSSTDTQYF. For the CDR3, the DNA is TGCAGTGCCGACGGGGGATCTAGCACAGATACGCAGTATTTT. V is TRBV20-1 and J is TRBJ2-3, with D possibly TRBD2 on 6 matching bases. Trimming removed 6 bases from V and 0 bases from J, with 13 bases in between. The CDR3 consists of 14 residues. Germline V gene data show CDR1 as DFQATT and CDR2 as SNEGSKA (reference sequence).

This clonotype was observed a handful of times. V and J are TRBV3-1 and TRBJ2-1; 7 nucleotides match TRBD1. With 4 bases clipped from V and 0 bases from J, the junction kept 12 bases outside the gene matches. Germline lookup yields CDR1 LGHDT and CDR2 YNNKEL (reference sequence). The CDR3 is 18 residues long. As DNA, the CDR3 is TGTGCCAGCAGCCTATTTGGGACAGTGAGTAGCTCCTACAATGAGCAGTTCTTC. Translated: CASSLFGTVSSSYNEQFF.

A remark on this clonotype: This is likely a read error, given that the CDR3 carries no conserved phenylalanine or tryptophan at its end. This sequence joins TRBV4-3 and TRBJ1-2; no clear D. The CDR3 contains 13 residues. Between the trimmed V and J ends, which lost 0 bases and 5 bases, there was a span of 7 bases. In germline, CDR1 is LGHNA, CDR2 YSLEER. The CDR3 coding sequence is TGCGCCAGCAGCCAAGATGAGACATATGGCTACACCCTC. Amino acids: CASSQDETYGYTL.

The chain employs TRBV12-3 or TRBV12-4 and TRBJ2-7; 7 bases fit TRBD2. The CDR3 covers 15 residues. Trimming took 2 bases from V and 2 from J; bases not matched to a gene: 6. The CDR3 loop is CASSLLAEDTYEQYF. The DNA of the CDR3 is TGTGCCAGCAGTTTACTAGCGGAGGACACCTACGAGCAGTACTTC.

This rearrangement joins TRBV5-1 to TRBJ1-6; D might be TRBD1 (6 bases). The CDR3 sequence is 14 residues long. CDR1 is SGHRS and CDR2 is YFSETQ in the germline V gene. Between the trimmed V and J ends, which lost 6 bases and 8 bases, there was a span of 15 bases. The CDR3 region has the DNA TGCGCCAGCACCACGGGACAAGTCGATTCACCCCTCCACTTT. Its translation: CASTTGQVDSPLHF.

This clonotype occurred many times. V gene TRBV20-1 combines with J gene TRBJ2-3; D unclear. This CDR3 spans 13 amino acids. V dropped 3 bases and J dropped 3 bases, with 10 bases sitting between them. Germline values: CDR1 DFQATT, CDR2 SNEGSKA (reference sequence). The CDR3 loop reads CSASGSPTDTQYF. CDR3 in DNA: TGCAGTGCTAGCGGAAGCCCGACAGATACGCAGTATTTT.

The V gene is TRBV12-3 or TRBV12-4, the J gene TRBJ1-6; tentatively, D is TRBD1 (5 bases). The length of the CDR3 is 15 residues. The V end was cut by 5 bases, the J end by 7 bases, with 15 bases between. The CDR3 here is CASSATQGANSPLHF. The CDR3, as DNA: TGTGCCAGCAGTGCAACCCAGGGCGCCAATTCACCCCTCCACTTT.

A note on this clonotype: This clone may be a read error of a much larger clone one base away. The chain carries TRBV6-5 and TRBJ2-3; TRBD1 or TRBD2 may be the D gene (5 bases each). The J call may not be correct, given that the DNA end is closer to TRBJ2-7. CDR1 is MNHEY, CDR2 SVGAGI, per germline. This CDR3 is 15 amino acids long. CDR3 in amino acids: CASSPGTAKLDEQYF. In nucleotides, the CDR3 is TGTGCCAGCAGTCCCGGGACGGCTAAACTCGACGAGCAGTACTTC.

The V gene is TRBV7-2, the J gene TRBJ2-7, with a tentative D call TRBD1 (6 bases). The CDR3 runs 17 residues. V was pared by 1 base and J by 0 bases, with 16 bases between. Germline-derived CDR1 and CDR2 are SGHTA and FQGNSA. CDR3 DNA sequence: TGTGCCAGCAGCTTAGGTCAAGGAACAGGGAGCTCCTACGAGCAGTACTTC. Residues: CASSLGQGTGSSYEQYF.

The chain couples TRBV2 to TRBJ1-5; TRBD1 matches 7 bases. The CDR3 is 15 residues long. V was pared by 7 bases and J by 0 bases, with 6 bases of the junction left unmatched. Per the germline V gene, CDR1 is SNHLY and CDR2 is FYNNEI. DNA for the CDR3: TGTGCCAGCACCCGGGACAGACATAGCAATCAGCCCCAGCATTTT. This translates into CASTRDRHSNQPQHF. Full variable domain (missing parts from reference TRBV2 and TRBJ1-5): EPEVTQTPSHQVTQMGQEVILRCVPISNHLYFYWYRQILGQKVEFLVSFYNNEISEKSEIFDDQFSVERPDGSNFTLKIRSTKLEDSAMYFCASTRDRHSNQPQHFGDGTRLSIL.

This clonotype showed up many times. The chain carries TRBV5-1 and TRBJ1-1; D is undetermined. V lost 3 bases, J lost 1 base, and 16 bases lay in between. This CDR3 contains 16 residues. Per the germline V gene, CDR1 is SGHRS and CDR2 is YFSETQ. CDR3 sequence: CASSSQTGRTNTEAFF. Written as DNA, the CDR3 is TGCGCCAGCAGCTCCCAAACCGGACGGACGAACACTGAAGCTTTCTTT.

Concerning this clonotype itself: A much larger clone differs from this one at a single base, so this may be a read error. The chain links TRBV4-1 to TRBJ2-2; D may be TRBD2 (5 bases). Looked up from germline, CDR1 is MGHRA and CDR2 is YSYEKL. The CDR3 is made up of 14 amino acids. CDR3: CASSQPLGTGELLF. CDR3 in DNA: TGCGCCAGCAGCCAACCACTAGGCACCGGGGAGCTGCTTTTT.

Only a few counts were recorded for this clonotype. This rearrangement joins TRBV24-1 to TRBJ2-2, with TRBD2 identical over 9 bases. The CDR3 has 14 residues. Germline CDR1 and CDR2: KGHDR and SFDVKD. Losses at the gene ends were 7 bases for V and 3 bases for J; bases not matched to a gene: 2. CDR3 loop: CATRGLADTGELFF. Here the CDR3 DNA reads TGTGCCACCAGGGGACTAGCAGACACCGGGGAGCTGTTTTTT.

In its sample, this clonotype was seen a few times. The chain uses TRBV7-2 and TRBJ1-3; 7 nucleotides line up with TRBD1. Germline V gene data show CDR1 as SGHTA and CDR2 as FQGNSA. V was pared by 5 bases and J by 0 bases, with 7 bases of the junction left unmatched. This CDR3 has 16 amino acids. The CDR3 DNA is TGTGCCAGCAGCCCGTCCGGGACAGTCTCTGGAAACACCATATATTTT. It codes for CASSPSGTVSGNTIYF.

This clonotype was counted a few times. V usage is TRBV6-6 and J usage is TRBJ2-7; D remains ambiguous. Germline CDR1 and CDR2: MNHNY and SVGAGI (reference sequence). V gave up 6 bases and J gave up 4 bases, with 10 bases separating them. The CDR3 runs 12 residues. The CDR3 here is CASSQADYEQYF. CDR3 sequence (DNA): TGTGCCAGCAGCCAGGCGGATTACGAGCAGTACTTC.

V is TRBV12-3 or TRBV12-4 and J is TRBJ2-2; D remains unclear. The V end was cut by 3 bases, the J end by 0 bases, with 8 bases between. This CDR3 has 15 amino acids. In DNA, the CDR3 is TGTGCCAGCAGTTTTCCTCTTTCGAACACCGGGGAGCTGTTTTTT. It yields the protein CASSFPLSNTGELFF.

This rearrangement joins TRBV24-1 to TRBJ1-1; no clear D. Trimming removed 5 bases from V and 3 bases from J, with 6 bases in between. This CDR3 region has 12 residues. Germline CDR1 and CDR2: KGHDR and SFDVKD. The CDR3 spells CATSAGDTEAFF. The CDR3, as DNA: TGTGCCACCAGTGCCGGTGACACTGAAGCTTTCTTT.

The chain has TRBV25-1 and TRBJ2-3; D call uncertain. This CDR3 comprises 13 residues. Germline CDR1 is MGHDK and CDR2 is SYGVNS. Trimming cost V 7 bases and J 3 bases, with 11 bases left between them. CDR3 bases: TGTGCCAGCACTAAACCTGGGACAGATACGCAGTATTTT. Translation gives CASTKPGTDTQYF.

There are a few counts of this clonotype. CDR3 sequence reads: CSANTEVQETQYF. The CDR3 DNA reads TGCAGCGCAAATACGGAGGTGCAAGAGACCCAGTACTTC. This chain joins TRBV29-1 and TRBJ2-5, with D possibly TRBD2 on 5 matching bases. Trimming removed 7 bases at V and 2 bases at J, with 14 bases between. Germline V gene data show CDR1 as SQVTM and CDR2 as ANQGSEA. The CDR3 covers 13 residues.

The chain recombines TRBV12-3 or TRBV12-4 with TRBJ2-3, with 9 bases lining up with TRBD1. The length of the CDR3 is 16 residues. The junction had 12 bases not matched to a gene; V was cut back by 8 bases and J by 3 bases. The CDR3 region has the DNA TGTGCCAGCGGTGGGTTCTGGACAGGGGAAACAGATACGCAGTATTTT. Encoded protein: CASGGFWTGETDTQYF.

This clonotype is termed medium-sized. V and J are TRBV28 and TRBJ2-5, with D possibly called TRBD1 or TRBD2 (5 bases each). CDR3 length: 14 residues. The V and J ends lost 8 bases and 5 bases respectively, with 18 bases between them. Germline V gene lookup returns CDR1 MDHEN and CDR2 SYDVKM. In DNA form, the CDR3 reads TGTGCCAGCCAACCCCAGGGAGTTACGGAGACCCAGTACTTC. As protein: CASQPQGVTETQYF. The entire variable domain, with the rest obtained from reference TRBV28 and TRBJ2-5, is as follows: DVKVTQSSRYLVKRTGEKVFLECVQDMDHENMFWYRQDPGLGLRLIYFSYDVKMKEKGDIPEGYSVSREKKERFSLILESASTNQTSMYLCASQPQGVTETQYFGPGTRLLVL.

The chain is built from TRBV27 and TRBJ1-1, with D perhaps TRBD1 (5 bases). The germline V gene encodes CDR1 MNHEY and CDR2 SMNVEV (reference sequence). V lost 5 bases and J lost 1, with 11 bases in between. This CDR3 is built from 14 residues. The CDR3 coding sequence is TGTGCCAGCAGTCGGTCCAGGGAGAACACTGAAGCTTTCTTT. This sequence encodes CASSRSRENTEAFF.

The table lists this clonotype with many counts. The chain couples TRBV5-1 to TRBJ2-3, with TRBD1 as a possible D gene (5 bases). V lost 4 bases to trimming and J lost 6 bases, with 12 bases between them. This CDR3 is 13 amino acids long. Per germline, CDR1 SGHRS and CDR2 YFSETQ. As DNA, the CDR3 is TGCGCCAGCAGCCTCAGGGAAAGGGATACGCAGTATTTT. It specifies CASSLRERDTQYF.

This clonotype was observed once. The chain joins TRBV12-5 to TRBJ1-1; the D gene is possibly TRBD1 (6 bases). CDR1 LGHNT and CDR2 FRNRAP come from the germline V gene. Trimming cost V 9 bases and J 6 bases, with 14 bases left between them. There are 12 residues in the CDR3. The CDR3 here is CASYPGDPEAFF. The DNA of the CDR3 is TGTGCTAGCTATCCAGGGGACCCTGAAGCTTTCTTT.

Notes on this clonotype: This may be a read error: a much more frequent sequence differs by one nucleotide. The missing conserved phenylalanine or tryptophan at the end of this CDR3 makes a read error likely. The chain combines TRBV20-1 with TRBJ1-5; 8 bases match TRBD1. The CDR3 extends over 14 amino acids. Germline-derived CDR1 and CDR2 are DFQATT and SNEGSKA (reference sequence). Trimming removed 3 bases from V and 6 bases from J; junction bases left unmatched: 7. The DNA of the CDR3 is TGCAGTGCTAGGGACAGGGCCCTCAGTCAGCCCCAGCATTCT. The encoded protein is CSARDRALSQPQHS.

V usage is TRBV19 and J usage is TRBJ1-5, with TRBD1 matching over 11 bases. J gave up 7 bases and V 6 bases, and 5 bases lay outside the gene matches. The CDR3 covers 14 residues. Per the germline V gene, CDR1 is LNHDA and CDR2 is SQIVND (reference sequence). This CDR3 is CASSGTGGEQPQHF. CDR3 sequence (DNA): TGTGCCAGTAGCGGGACAGGGGGAGAGCAGCCCCAGCATTTT.

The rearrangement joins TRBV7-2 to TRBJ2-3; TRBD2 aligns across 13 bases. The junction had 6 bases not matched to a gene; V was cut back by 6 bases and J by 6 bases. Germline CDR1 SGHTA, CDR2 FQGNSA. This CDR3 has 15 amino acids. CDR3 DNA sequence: TGTGCCAGCAGACGGACTAGCGGGGGAGCGGATACGCAGTATTTT. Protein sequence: CASRRTSGGADTQYF. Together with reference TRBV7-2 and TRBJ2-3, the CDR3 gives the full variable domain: GAGVSQSPSNKVTEKGKDVELRCDPISGHTALYWYRQSLGQGLEFLIYFQGNSAPDKSGLPSDRFSAERTGGSVSTLTIQRTQQEDSAVYLCASRRTSGGADTQYFGPGTRLTVL.

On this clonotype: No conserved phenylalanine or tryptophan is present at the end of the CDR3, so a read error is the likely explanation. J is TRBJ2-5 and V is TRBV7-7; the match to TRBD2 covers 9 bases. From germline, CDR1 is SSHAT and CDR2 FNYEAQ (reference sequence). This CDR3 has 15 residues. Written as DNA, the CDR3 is TGTGCTAGCAGCCCCATAGGCGGGAGGGCTGAGACCCAGTACTGC. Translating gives CASSPIGGRAETQYC.

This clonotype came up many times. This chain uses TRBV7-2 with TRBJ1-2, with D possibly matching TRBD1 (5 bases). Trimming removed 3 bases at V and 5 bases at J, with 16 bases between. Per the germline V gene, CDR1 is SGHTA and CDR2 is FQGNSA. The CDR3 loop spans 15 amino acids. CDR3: CASSLDGTALYGYTF. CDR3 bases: TGTGCCAGCAGCTTGGACGGGACGGCCCTTTATGGCTACACCTTC.

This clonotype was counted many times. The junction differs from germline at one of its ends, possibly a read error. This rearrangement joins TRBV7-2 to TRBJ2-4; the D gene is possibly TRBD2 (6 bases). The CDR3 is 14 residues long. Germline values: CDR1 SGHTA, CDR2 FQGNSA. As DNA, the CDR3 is TGTGCCAGCAGTTTAGCGGTAGCCAAAAACATTCAGTACTTC. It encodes CASSLAVAKNIQYF.

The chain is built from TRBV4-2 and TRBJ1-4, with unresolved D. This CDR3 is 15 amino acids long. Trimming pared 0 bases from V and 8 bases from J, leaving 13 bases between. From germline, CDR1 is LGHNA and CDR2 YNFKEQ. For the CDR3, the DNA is TGTGCCAGCAGCCAAGAGGGCAGGAAAGAAGAAAAACTGTTTTTT. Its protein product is CASSQEGRKEEKLFF.